This TCR beta chain was identified during a study of cytomegalovirus exposure and HLA in healthy donors. CDR1 is WSHSY, CDR2 SAAADI, per germline. The CDR3 sequence is 13 residues long. Trimming pared 7 bases from V and 3 bases from J, leaving 10 bases between. The PCR had 60 Vbeta and 13 Jbeta primers. The assay was immunoSEQ multiplex PCR, and TCRdb's table has in-frame clones only and misses some. The sample contains about 130,000 clones, around 81% of which appear only once. Study-wide results and caveats: Common viral pathogens seemed, in a later analysis, to connect with several of the most significant clusters.

Only one count was recorded for this clone. Its antigen is currently unknown. The source of this sequence is a man between 18 and 29 years old in good health and CMV-seronegative. The chain combines TRBV10-2 with TRBJ1-5; D perhaps matches TRBD1 (6 bases). Source material: PBMCs. CDR3 amino acids: CASKQGNNQPQHF. The CDR3 region has the DNA TGCGCCAGCAAACAGGGAAACAATCAGCCCCAGCATTTT.